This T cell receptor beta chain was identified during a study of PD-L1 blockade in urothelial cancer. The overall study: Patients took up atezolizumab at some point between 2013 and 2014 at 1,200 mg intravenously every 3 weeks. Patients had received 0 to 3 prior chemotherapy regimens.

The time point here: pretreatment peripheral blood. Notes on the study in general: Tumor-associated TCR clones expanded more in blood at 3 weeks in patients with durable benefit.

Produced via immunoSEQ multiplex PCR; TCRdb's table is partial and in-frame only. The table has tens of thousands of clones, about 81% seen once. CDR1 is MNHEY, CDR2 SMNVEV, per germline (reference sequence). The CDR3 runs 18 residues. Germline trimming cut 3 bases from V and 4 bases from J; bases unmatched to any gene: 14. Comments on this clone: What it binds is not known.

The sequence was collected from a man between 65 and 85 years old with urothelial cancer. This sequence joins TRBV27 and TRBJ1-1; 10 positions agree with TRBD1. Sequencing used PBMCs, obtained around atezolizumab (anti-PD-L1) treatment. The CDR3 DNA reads TGTGCCAGCAGTTTTCGGGACAGGGGTTCCTTTGTGGGCACTGAAGCTTTCTTT. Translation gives CASSFRDRGSFVGTEAFF.